One sample yielded the 23 T cell receptor beta chains listed below, sequenced in a study of T cells after posttransplantation cyclophosphamide (dated by TCRdb to about 2016). Receptors were amplified or captured by the immunoSEQ multiplex PCR assay. TCRdb carries this immuneACCESS record with in-frame sequences only. Its versions omit some clonotypes, under half of them owing to an unresolved V gene in the studies checked, with the rest unexplained. With fewer than 35,000 clones recorded, this sample contains no clone counted only once. The top ten clones comprise about 4.9% of the sample. Sequencing was done on a sample of PBMCs. These receptors were obtained from a woman aged 25 to 39 in good health and a related stem cell transplant donor.

This chain connects TRBV28 to TRBJ1-4; 7 bases are a match to TRBD1. The V and J ends lost 7 bases and 5 bases, in that order; junction bases with no gene match: 7. CDR1 and CDR2 (germline): MDHEN, SYDVKM. The CDR3 extends over 14 amino acids. CDR3 sequence reads: CASTQGVGNEKLFF. Here the CDR3 DNA reads TGTGCCAGCACCCAGGGGGTGGGCAATGAAAAACTGTTTTTT. The full variable domain, its missing parts supplied by reference TRBV28 and TRBJ1-4, is DVKVTQSSRYLVKRTGEKVFLECVQDMDHENMFWYRQDPGLGLRLIYFSYDVKMKEKGDIPEGYSVSREKKERFSLILESASTNQTSMYLCASTQGVGNEKLFFGSGTQLSVL.

This clone has ten or more counts. The chain links TRBV19 to TRBJ2-2; 11 bases line up with TRBD2. Germline loops: CDR1 LNHDA, CDR2 SQIVND (reference sequence). With 0 bases clipped from V and 4 bases from J, the junction kept 10 bases outside the gene matches. CDR3 length: 19 residues. As DNA, the CDR3 is TGTGCCAGTAGTATAGATCGCCCTACTAGCGGGGGCTCCACCGGGGAGCTGTTTTTT. Amino acids: CASSIDRPTSGGSTGELFF.

This clone has a count of ten or more. The chain employs TRBV6-5 and TRBJ2-5; 7 bases agree with TRBD1. The junction had 9 bases not matched to a gene; V was cut back by 4 bases and J by 4 bases. In germline, CDR1 is MNHEY, CDR2 SVGAGI. This CDR3 has 15 residues. The CDR3 nucleotides read TGTGCCAGCAGTTTCCGACAGGGCCGGGGAGAGACCCAGTACTTC. It encodes CASSFRQGRGETQYF.

This clone was recorded a few times. V and J are TRBV7-2 and TRBJ2-5, with TRBD2 matching 11 bases. The J segment lost 1 base and the V segment lost 4 bases, leaving 5 bases of the junction unmatched. The CDR3 is 16 amino acids. CDR1 and CDR2 (germline): SGHTA, FQGNSA. CDR3: CASSSPSGGSQETQYF. In DNA, the CDR3 is TGTGCCAGCAGCTCCCCTAGCGGGGGGAGCCAAGAGACCCAGTACTTC.

The chain has TRBV30 and TRBJ1-1; D is undetermined. The CDR3 totals 14 residues. Germline V gene sequence: CDR1 GTSNPN, CDR2 SVGIG (reference sequence). Deletions cut 2 bases from V and 0 bases from J, with 10 bases between. CDR3 region: CAWSPGRMNTEAFF. The DNA for the CDR3 is TGTGCCTGGAGTCCAGGCCGCATGAACACTGAAGCTTTCTTT.

A few counts support this clone. CDR3 in amino acids: CATSRDWRASGGPGEAGELFF. The CDR3 nucleotides are TGTGCCACCAGCAGAGATTGGAGAGCTAGCGGGGGGCCAGGGGAGGCCGGGGAGCTGTTTTTT. This chain uses TRBV15 with TRBJ2-2, with 11 bases lining up with TRBD2. The V and J ends lost 0 bases and 6 bases, in that order; junction bases with no gene match: 18. This CDR3 spans 21 amino acids. Looked up from germline, CDR1 is LNHNV and CDR2 is YYDKDF (reference sequence).

This clone was seen only a few times. The J gene is TRBJ2-5, the V gene TRBV30; the match to TRBD2 covers 8 bases. The DNA end is more similar to TRBJ2-7, so the J call may be wrong. The CDR3 runs to 16 residues. Germline loops: CDR1 GTSNPN, CDR2 SVGIG (reference sequence). The CDR3 loop is CAWSRVWSGGLHEQYF. CDR3 sequence (DNA): TGTGCCTGGAGTCGGGTCTGGAGCGGGGGTCTACACGAGCAGTACTTC.

There are many counts of this clone. This chain joins TRBV25-1 and TRBJ1-4, with unresolved D. Germline assignment: CDR1 MGHDK and CDR2 SYGVNS. The CDR3 extends over 17 amino acids. V lost 1 base and J 3 bases, leaving 15 bases between the germline ends. The CDR3 coding sequence is TGTGCCAGCAGTGAATCTGGCAAAGCTAGAGCTAATGAAAAACTGTTTTTT. Protein sequence: CASSESGKARANEKLFF.

This rearrangement joins TRBV12-3 or TRBV12-4 to TRBJ2-5, with D possibly TRBD2 on 5 matching bases. The CDR3 sequence is 16 residues long. Trimming pared 4 bases from V and 0 bases from J, leaving 15 bases between. The CDR3 protein is CASSSSQLADQETQYF. DNA of the CDR3: TGTGCCAGCAGTTCGAGCCAGCTAGCAGACCAAGAGACCCAGTACTTC.

Many counts were recorded for this clone. The CDR3 nucleotides are TGTGCCAGCAGCTTCAGAGACACTGAAGCTTTCTTT. Amino acid sequence: CASSFRDTEAFF. The V and J genes are TRBV5-8 and TRBJ1-1; no firm D call. This CDR3 contains 12 residues. Per the germline V gene, CDR1 is SGHTS and CDR2 is YDEGEE. V shed 2 bases and J shed 3 bases, with 5 bases lying between them. Together with reference TRBV5-8 and TRBJ1-1, the CDR3 gives the full variable domain: EAGVTQSPTHLIKTRGQQATLRCSPISGHTSVYWYQQALGLGLQFLLWYDEGEERNRGNFPPRFSGRQFPNYSSELNVNALELEDSALYLCASSFRDTEAFFGQGTRLTVV.

This clone was observed at least ten times. The chain has TRBV7-2 and TRBJ1-1; 10 nucleotides agree with TRBD1. From germline, CDR1 is SGHTA and CDR2 FQGNSA. CDR3 length: 16 residues. V lost 4 bases and J lost 2; bases outside the gene matches: 7. In nucleotides, the CDR3 is TGTGCCAGCAGCTCCGACAGGGGGCGGTTTAACACTGAAGCTTTCTTT. Translated: CASSSDRGRFNTEAFF.

This clone was seen at least ten times. The chain links TRBV5-4 to TRBJ1-2; 9 bases match TRBD1. Looked up from germline, CDR1 is SGHNT and CDR2 is YYREEE (reference sequence). With 7 bases clipped from V and 3 bases from J, the junction kept 7 bases outside the gene matches. The CDR3 contains 14 residues. CDR3 DNA: TGTGCCAGCGGTGACAGGGGGATCGACTATGGCTACACCTTC. Residues: CASGDRGIDYGYTF.

In DNA, the CDR3 is TGTGCCAGCAGTTTGGGCGGACAGTTAGGCAAGCAGTACTTC. It specifies CASSLGGQLGKQYF. The chain combines TRBV12-3 or TRBV12-4 with TRBJ2-7; a possible D gene is TRBD1 (6 bases). The CDR3 totals 14 residues. Trimming took off 3 bases at V and 8 bases at J, with 17 bases between the two ends.

This clone is judged medium-sized. The chain uses TRBV7-9 and TRBJ2-1, with TRBD2 matching 12 bases. The germline CDR1 and CDR2 sequences are SEHNR and FQNEAQ (reference sequence). Losses at the gene ends were 6 bases for V and 0 bases for J; bases not matched to a gene: 12. CDR3 length equals 19 residues. This chain's CDR3 is CASRRGLAGRPSSYNEQFF. CDR3 coding DNA: TGTGCCAGCAGACGCGGACTAGCGGGGCGACCTAGCTCCTACAATGAGCAGTTCTTC.

This clone was counted ten times or more. DNA for the CDR3: TGTGCCAGCAGCCCCTCCGAAGACATTTCCTATGGCTACACCTTC. Amino acid sequence: CASSPSEDISYGYTF. The J gene is TRBJ1-2, the V gene TRBV5-4; D not resolved. The germline CDR1 and CDR2 sequences are SGHNT and YYREEE (reference sequence). The CDR3 sequence is 15 residues long. Trimming stripped 4 bases from V and 4 bases from J, with 17 bases between.

This clone has at least ten counts. This sequence joins TRBV29-1 and TRBJ2-1; a weak D match, TRBD1 (6 bases). Trimming left V 5 bases short and J 4 bases short, with 9 bases between. Germline assignment: CDR1 SQVTM and CDR2 ANQGSEA. This CDR3 is built from 12 residues. The CDR3, as DNA: TGCAGCGTTCCAGGGGAGTACAATGAGCAGTTCTTC. This gives the protein CSVPGEYNEQFF.

This clone was found many times. V and J are TRBV5-1 and TRBJ2-1, with 10 bases fitting TRBD2. This CDR3 contains 15 residues. The germline CDR1 and CDR2 sequences are SGHRS and YFSETQ. V shed 1 base, J shed 6 bases, and the junction held 4 bases outside the gene matches. The CDR3 here is CASSLYERGGNEQFF. The CDR3 DNA reads TGCGCCAGCAGCTTGTATGAGCGGGGGGGCAATGAGCAGTTCTTC. Full variable domain (remainder filled in from reference TRBV5-1 and TRBJ2-1): KAGVTQTPRYLIKTRGQQVTLSCSPISGHRSVSWYQQTPGQGLQFLFEYFSETQRNKGNFPGRFSGRQFSNSRSEMNVSTLELGDSALYLCASSLYERGGNEQFFGPGTRLTVL.

This clone was counted many times. The J gene is TRBJ1-5, the V gene TRBV6-5; D perhaps matches TRBD1 (5 bases). The CDR3 is 15 amino acids. The V and J ends lost 6 bases and 5 bases respectively, with 17 bases between them. In germline, CDR1 is MNHEY, CDR2 SVGAGI. This chain's CDR3 is CASRSGTLVDQPQHF. The CDR3 nucleotides read TGTGCCAGCAGATCCGGGACTTTGGTGGATCAGCCCCAGCATTTT.

This clone was observed a handful of times. The chain employs TRBV29-1 and TRBJ2-6; 12 bases match TRBD1. This CDR3 region has 16 residues. Germline CDR1 is SQVTM and CDR2 is ANQGSEA. J was trimmed by 3 bases and V by 5 bases; bases with no gene match: 5. CDR3 in amino acids: CSVPGTGGGGANVLTF. Written as DNA, the CDR3 is TGCAGCGTTCCCGGGACAGGGGGCGGTGGGGCCAACGTCCTGACTTTC.

This clone was picked up many times. The chain recombines TRBV5-1 with TRBJ1-2; TRBD1 might be the D (6 bases). The germline V gene encodes CDR1 SGHRS and CDR2 YFSETQ. The V end lost 0 bases, the J end lost 5 bases, and 11 bases lay between the germline ends. There are 14 residues in the CDR3. Here the CDR3 DNA reads TGCGCCAGCAGCTTGGCCTCTACAGGGTATGGCTACACCTTC. Its translation: CASSLASTGYGYTF.

The sample holds many counts of this clone. V gene TRBV6-5 combines with J gene TRBJ1-3; D is perhaps TRBD1 (6 bases). Germline V CDR1 and CDR2: MNHEY, SVGAGI. The V end was cut by 6 bases, the J end by 3 bases, with 9 bases between. This CDR3 contains 13 residues. For the CDR3, the DNA is TGTGCCAGCAGCGGGACATATGGAAACACCATATATTTT. Translating gives CASSGTYGNTIYF.

This clone was seen repeatedly, ten times or more. V is TRBV6-1 and J is TRBJ1-2, with 12 positions matching TRBD1. Germline V gene lookup returns CDR1 MNHNS and CDR2 SASEGT. Trimming removed 5 bases from V and 8 bases from J; junction bases left unmatched: 9. This CDR3 has 15 amino acids. The CDR3 DNA reads as TGTGCCAGCAGTCCCGGGACAGGGGGCCTCGGGGGCTACACCTTC. This codes for CASSPGTGGLGGYTF.

There are many counts of this clone. The chain combines TRBV18 with TRBJ2-5; the match to TRBD2 covers 9 bases. V shed 3 bases and J 5 bases; nucleotides not matched to a gene: 4. The CDR3 has 14 residues. CDR1 and CDR2 from the germline V gene are KGHSH and LQKENI. The CDR3: CASSPLGLAETQYF. As DNA, the CDR3 is TGTGCCAGCTCACCCCTCGGACTAGCGGAGACCCAGTACTTC.